A selection of T cell receptor beta chains follows, all from one sample in a study of cytotoxic CD8 clonotypes in ibrutinib-treated CLL. Clones were sequenced by immunoSEQ multiplex PCR, and TCRdb holds only the in-frame ones, with some missing. The sample carries 150,000 or so clones, under 85% recorded once. Material: PBMCs, obtained after 24 months of ibrutinib treatment. All receptors derive from a human donor with chronic lymphocytic leukemia. CDR3s include the opening cysteine and the closing phenylalanine or tryptophan. D genes are given only for firm matches. Size tells how often a clone was seen (once, few, many) or the class of an expanded clone, and some rows leave it out.

V	D	J	size	CDR3	DNA
TRBV7-9	NA	TRBJ2-2	many	CASRPREGAAGELFF	TGTGCCAGCAGGCCCCGGGAGGGGGCGGCCGGGGAGCTGTTTTTT
TRBV7-3	NA	TRBJ1-1	NA	CASSGTGLTEAFF	TGTGCCAGCAGCGGCACAGGGCTCACTGAAGCTTTCTTT
TRBV10-3	NA	TRBJ2-1	NA	CATRLMSEQFF	TGTGCCACAAGGCTCATGTCCGAGCAGTTCTTC
TRBV7-9	NA	TRBJ2-2	NA	CASSLDGVGELFF	TGTGCCAGCAGCTTAGATGGCGTCGGGGAGCTGTTTTTT
TRBV7-6	TRBD2	TRBJ2-3	NA	CASSLAPGAGGDTQYF	TGTGCCAGCAGCTTAGCACCGGGAGCGGGGGGAGATACGCAGTATTTT
TRBV29-1	NA	TRBJ1-2	NA	CSARQGNIDRPSDYGYTF	TGCAGCGCTAGGCAAGGGAACATAGACAGACCCAGCGACTATGGCTACACCTTC
TRBV27	TRBD1	TRBJ1-2	few	CASSLTGTGYGYTF	TGTGCCAGCAGTTTAACCGGGACAGGGTATGGCTACACCTTC
TRBV30	NA	TRBJ2-3	NA	CAWNFRLTGGTDTQYF	TGTGCCTGGAATTTTCGGCTTACGGGGGGCACAGATACGCAGTATTTT
TRBV6-1	NA	TRBJ1-1	NA	CASRATSRGAAFF	TGTGCCAGCAGAGCGACAAGCCGTGGCGCAGCTTTCTTT
TRBV5-1	TRBD1	TRBJ1-5	NA	CASSSGQGNQPQHF	TGCGCCAGCAGCTCGGGACAGGGGAATCAGCCCCAGCATTTT
TRBV6-1	NA	TRBJ2-7	NA	CASSEATGGAYEQYF	TGTGCCAGCAGTGAAGCTACAGGAGGGGCCTACGAGCAGTACTTC
TRBV27	NA	TRBJ2-1	NA	CASSLTGLSSYNEQFF	TGTGCCAGCAGTCTCACAGGATTGAGCTCCTACAATGAGCAGTTCTTC
TRBV25-1	NA	TRBJ1-4	few	CASSEWKGTARAREKLFF	TGTGCCAGCAGTGAATGGAAAGGGACCGCCAGGGCTAGGGAAAAACTGTTTTTT
TRBV27	NA	TRBJ2-5	NA	CASSLSGQHRGYF	TGTGCCAGCAGTTTATCGGGGCAGCACCGTGGGTACTTC
TRBV18	NA	TRBJ2-7	NA	CASSPAQGSYEQYF	TGTGCCAGCTCACCGGCCCAGGGGTCCTACGAGCAGTACTTC
TRBV5-4	NA	TRBJ1-6	NA	CASSLEGLVGDYNSPLHF	TGTGCCAGCAGCTTGGAGGGCCTGGTAGGGGATTATAATTCACCCCTCCACTTT
TRBV2	TRBD1	TRBJ2-4	NA	CASSDRTGRDIQYF	TGTGCCAGCAGTGACAGGACAGGGCGTGACATTCAGTACTTC
TRBV7-8	NA	TRBJ1-5	NA	CASSLDVRTENSNQPQHF	TGTGCCAGCAGCCTGGACGTACGGACGGAGAATAGCAATCAGCCCCAGCATTTT